The 12 T cell receptor beta chains presented below share a single source sample, sequenced in a study of response to subunit inactivated influenza vaccine. One entry per CDR3 protein results from TCRdb running MiXCR on the RT-PCR reads. The table lists hundreds of thousands of distinct CDR3 sequences, approximately 18% of them singletons. The specimen was PBMCs from blood, collected 4 to 6 days after vaccination. These TCRs come from a man in his fifties who received an inactivated influenza vaccine.

V gene TRBV9 combines with J gene TRBJ2-1; 10 bases line up with TRBD2. The germline V gene encodes CDR1 SGDLS and CDR2 YYNGEE. V trimming: 0 bases; J trimming: 15 bases; junction bases outside the gene matches: 12. This CDR3 spans 15 amino acids. CDR3 DNA: TGTGCCAGCAGCGTAGAGCGGGAGGGCTCAATTCAGCGGTTCTTC. Its translation is CASSVEREGSIQRFF.

The V call is TRBV20-1, the J call TRBJ2-1; 11 positions match TRBD1. From germline, CDR1 is DFQATT and CDR2 SNEGSKA (reference sequence). Trimming took 1 base from V and 4 from J; bases not matched to a gene: 9. This CDR3 is 17 amino acids long. As DNA, the CDR3 is TGCAGTGCTAGAGGTCAATTGGGGACAGGGGGGTACAATGAGCAGTTCTTC. This translates into CSARGQLGTGGYNEQFF.

The rearrangement links TRBV3-1 to TRBJ1-3; D is unclear. Trimming left V 3 bases short and J 4 bases short, with 7 bases between. The CDR3 extends over 13 amino acids. Germline V CDR1 and CDR2: LGHDT, YNNKEL (reference sequence). The CDR3 region is CASSQRRGNTIYF. DNA for the CDR3: TGTGCCAGCAGCCAGAGGAGGGGAAACACCATATATTTT.

J is TRBJ2-5 and V is TRBV6-2 or TRBV6-3, with a weak D call TRBD1 (5 bases). CDR3 length equals 16 residues. The V gene lost 5 bases and the J gene lost 4 bases, with 20 bases spanning the gap. In germline, CDR1 is MNHEY, CDR2 SVGEGT. The CDR3 here is CASSRKQGGPRETQYF. CDR3 in DNA: TGTGCCAGCAGTCGTAAGCAGGGTGGTCCTAGAGAGACCCAGTACTTC.

This clonotype was counted a few times. The chain uses TRBV4-2 and TRBJ2-5; D is unclear. V lost 2 bases to trimming and J lost 1 base, with 14 bases between them. This CDR3 comprises 16 residues. Germline V gene sequence: CDR1 LGHNA, CDR2 YNFKEQ. CDR3 nucleotides: TGTGCCAGCAGCCAAAGGGTTAGCTTCATCCAAGAGACCCAGTACTTC. This encodes CASSQRVSFIQETQYF.

The chain carries TRBV12-3 or TRBV12-4 and TRBJ2-1; a weak D match, TRBD2 (6 bases). V dropped 5 bases and J dropped 7 bases, with 21 bases sitting between them. CDR3 length equals 16 residues. CDR3 nucleotide sequence: TGTGCCAGCAGTCCATTTAGTGGGGGGATTGCTAATGAGCAGTTCTTC. As protein: CASSPFSGGIANEQFF.

To note about this clonotype: It may be a read error: a sequence one base away is much more abundant. The chain combines TRBV3-1 with TRBJ2-1; 12 bases align to TRBD2. This CDR3 has 17 amino acids. Trimming cost V 4 bases and J 0 bases; bases outside gene matches: 4. CDR1 is LGHDT, CDR2 YNNKEL, per germline (reference sequence). The CDR3 protein is CASSPQTSGSSYNEQFF. The CDR3 bases are TGTGCCAGCAGCCCCCAGACTAGCGGGAGCTCCTACAATGAGCAGTTCTTC.

The chain has TRBV4-3 and TRBJ1-4, with D possibly being TRBD1 (5 bases). The germline V and J ends were trimmed by 0 bases and 7 bases, with 15 bases remaining between them. Germline CDR1 and CDR2: LGHNA and YSLEER. The CDR3 has 16 amino acids. The CDR3 sequence is CASSQDPRVSVEKLFF. The CDR3 nucleotides are TGCGCCAGCAGCCAAGATCCCAGGGTTAGCGTTGAAAAACTGTTTTTT.

The chain couples TRBV29-1 to TRBJ2-7, with D maybe TRBD2 (5 bases). The CDR3 runs 14 residues. V was trimmed by 0 bases and J by 0 bases, leaving 9 bases between them. Germline values: CDR1 SQVTM, CDR2 ANQGSEA. The CDR3 sequence: CSVEDRGGSYEQYF. CDR3 bases: TGCAGCGTTGAAGATCGGGGTGGCTCCTACGAGCAGTACTTC.

Comments on this clonotype: One end of the junction does not line up with germline, which may come from a read error. J is TRBJ1-4 and V is TRBV12-3 or TRBV12-4, with 9 bases aligning to TRBD1. The CDR3 consists of 15 residues. Here the CDR3 DNA reads TGTGACAGCAGCCAGGGACAGGGCGGGTATGAAAAACTGTTTTTT. Translated, it gives CDSSQGQGGYEKLFF.

V and J are TRBV7-3 and TRBJ2-3, with 10 bases lining up with TRBD2. Per germline, CDR1 SGHTA and CDR2 FQGTGA. Trimming removed 5 bases from V and 3 bases from J; junction bases left unmatched: 8. This CDR3 region has 16 residues. The CDR3: CASSGQAGGITDTQYF. The CDR3 DNA is TGTGCCAGCAGCGGGCAAGCGGGAGGGATTACAGATACGCAGTATTTT.

This clonotype was seen more than once but under ten times. The chain uses TRBV10-3 and TRBJ1-1; D ambiguous. The CDR3 is 13 residues long. Trimming took 10 bases from V and 0 from J, leaving 12 bases between them. Germline CDR1 and CDR2: ENHRY and SYGVKD. CDR3 nucleotides: TGTGCCACGAAAGGGTTGGTGAACACTGAAGCTTTCTTT. Its protein product is CATKGLVNTEAFF.